This T cell receptor (beta chain) was sequenced in a study of cytomegalovirus exposure and HLA in healthy donors. Study-wide points: Confirmation was obtained in vitro that a few CMV-associated chains are specific for CMV antigens. Cytomegalovirus association was listed for 150 or so TCR beta chains.

This clone was counted once. The antigen remains unidentified. The donors were part of the roughly 130-subject validation cohort, which stood apart from the 666-subject first cohort. Profiled with immunoSEQ multiplex PCR; TCRdb holds only in-frame clones, not every one. The repertoire holds more than 150,000 clones, roughly 82% seen once, with less than 8.5% in the top ten. The CDR3 length is 15 residues. V shed 11 bases, J shed 2 bases, and the junction held 12 bases outside the gene matches. Germline CDR1 and CDR2: MDHEN and SYDVKM. The TCR comes from a young man in good health and CMV-seropositive. The chain employs TRBV28 and TRBJ2-7; 10 nucleotides line up with TRBD2. The material sequenced was PBMCs. CDR3 protein: CAGSLSGRAPYEQYF. Written as DNA, the CDR3 is TGTGCCGGATCTTTAAGCGGGAGGGCCCCCTACGAGCAGTACTTC.